The 10 T cell receptor beta chains listed next were all sequenced from one sample in a study of cytomegalovirus exposure and HLA in healthy donors. The PCR ran on 60 Vbeta and 13 Jbeta primers. This table comes from immunoSEQ multiplex PCR, and its TCRdb copy is limited to in-frame clones, with some not included. The table shows roughly 200,000 clones, with approximately 86% occurring only once. The sample taken for sequencing was PBMCs. The receptors shown here come from a woman aged 25 to 45 in good health and CMV-seronegative.

This chain uses TRBV14 with TRBJ2-1; possible D gene TRBD1, 5 bases. With 1 base removed from V and 10 bases from J, the gap between germline ends came to 14 bases. This CDR3 contains 14 residues. Germline-derived CDR1 and CDR2 are SGHDN and FVKESK. This CDR3 is CASSQGKLNREQFF. In nucleotides, the CDR3 is TGTGCCAGCAGCCAAGGAAAACTCAACAGGGAGCAGTTCTTC.

J is TRBJ2-7 and V is TRBV19; TRBD1 aligns across 8 bases. Germline CDR1 reads LNHDA; CDR2 reads SQIVND (reference sequence). There are 15 residues in the CDR3. V dropped 3 bases and J dropped 3; count of bases not matched to a gene: 7. CDR3 protein: CASSMNSGGNYEQYF. In DNA form, the CDR3 reads TGTGCCAGTAGTATGAATTCAGGGGGCAACTACGAGCAGTACTTC.

This clone was seen a few times. The gene calls are TRBV5-1 and TRBJ2-2; D is possibly TRBD2 (6 bases). Germline-derived CDR1 and CDR2 are SGHRS and YFSETQ. Trimming took off 0 bases at V and 8 bases at J, with 8 bases between the two ends. This CDR3 has 13 residues. CDR3 bases: TGCGCCAGCAGCTTGGTGCTAGCGGGGGAGCTGTTTTTT. Its translation is CASSLVLAGELFF.

V and J are TRBV4-1 and TRBJ2-7, with D possibly being TRBD1 (5 bases). Trimming shortened V by 6 bases and J by 2 bases, and 14 bases separated the two germline ends. In germline, CDR1 is MGHRA, CDR2 YSYEKL. This CDR3 has 14 amino acids. The CDR3 reads CASSTGLSTYEQYF. In DNA form, the CDR3 reads TGCGCCAGCAGTACAGGTTTATCGACCTACGAGCAGTACTTC.

The V gene is TRBV19, the J gene TRBJ2-1; 11 bases are a match to TRBD2. Trimming removed 7 bases from V and 10 bases from J; junction bases left unmatched: 6. The CDR3 is 13 amino acids. Germline assignment: CDR1 LNHDA and CDR2 SQIVND (reference sequence). The DNA for the CDR3 is TGTGCCAGTACCCGGGGACTAGCGGCCGAGCAGTTCTTC. Protein sequence: CASTRGLAAEQFF.

The chain carries TRBV5-1 and TRBJ2-3; 10 bases fit TRBD2. The CDR3 has 16 residues. Losses at the gene ends were 1 base for V and 9 bases for J; bases not matched to a gene: 11. Germline-derived CDR1 and CDR2 are SGHRS and YFSETQ. CDR3 in DNA: TGCGCCAGCAGCTTGACAGCGGGGGGGCCGAAGGGGACGCAGTATTTT. It encodes CASSLTAGGPKGTQYF.

V usage is TRBV5-1 and J usage is TRBJ2-5; 10 bases match TRBD2. Germline V lookup: CDR1 SGHRS, CDR2 YFSETQ. This CDR3 has 15 residues. Trimming at V came to 4 bases and at J to 1 base, leaving 4 bases not matched to a gene. The chain's CDR3 is CASSRAGGLQETQYF. The CDR3 coding sequence is TGCGCCAGCAGCAGAGCGGGGGGGCTCCAAGAGACCCAGTACTTC.

The CDR3 region is CASSDLVVNTEAFF. Written as DNA, the CDR3 is TGTGCCAGCAGTGACCTCGTAGTGAACACTGAAGCTTTCTTT. J is TRBJ1-1 and V is TRBV6-1; D is undetermined. The V end was cut by 3 bases, the J end by 0 bases, with 8 bases between. CDR1 and CDR2 (germline): MNHNS, SASEGT. The CDR3 loop spans 14 amino acids.

The rearrangement links TRBV5-1 to TRBJ1-1; no firm D call. V lost 0 bases and J lost 1, with 7 bases in between. The CDR3 totals 14 residues. From germline, CDR1 is SGHRS and CDR2 YFSETQ. Here the CDR3 reads CASSLVSSNTEAFF. CDR3 DNA: TGCGCCAGCAGCTTGGTTAGCTCGAACACTGAAGCTTTCTTT.

As DNA, the CDR3 is TGTGCCAGCAGTGCGGCAGGGCAAAACAATCAGCCCCAGCATTTT. Its protein is CASSAAGQNNQPQHF. The chain carries TRBV28 and TRBJ1-5; tentatively, D is TRBD1 (5 bases). This CDR3 comprises 15 residues. CDR1 and CDR2 (germline): MDHEN, SYDVKM. V was pared by 5 bases and J by 3 bases, with 14 bases between. The whole variable domain, filled in from reference TRBV28 and TRBJ1-5, reads DVKVTQSSRYLVKRTGEKVFLECVQDMDHENMFWYRQDPGLGLRLIYFSYDVKMKEKGDIPEGYSVSREKKERFSLILESASTNQTSMYLCASSAAGQNNQPQHFGDGTRLSIL.